A selection of T cell receptor beta chains follows, all from one sample in a study of early T cells in non-severe SARS-CoV-2 infection. In TCRdb, the 5' RACE reads were re-called with MiXCR into one record per CDR3 protein. This table has about 64,000 distinct CDR3 sequences, 20% to 25% appearing once. Sequencing used whole blood, obtained at baseline. The source of these receptors is an adult who was a healthcare worker with PCR-confirmed SARS-CoV-2 infection or an uninfected control (not recorded which). Both conserved end residues are part of each CDR3. D genes are given only for firm matches. Not all rows give a size; the values are once, few, many and, for expanded clones, a class.

j_call	d_call	v_call	clone_size	cdr3_length	cdr3_nt	cdr3_aa
TRBJ1-2	.	TRBV29-1	.	13	TGCAGCGTTGAAGATCAGGGGAACTATGGCTACACCTTC	CSVEDQGNYGYTF
TRBJ2-2	TRBD1	TRBV20-1	.	13	TGCAGTGCTCTGGGGACAGACACCGGGGAGCTGTTTTTT	CSALGTDTGELFF
TRBJ2-5	TRBD2	TRBV10-3	.	14	TGTGCCACCCTAGACGGGACTAGCACTGAGACCCAGTACTTC	CATLDGTSTETQYF
TRBJ1-1	TRBD1	TRBV18	few	15	TGTGCCAGCTCATCTACAGGGGCCGGGAACACTGAAGCTTTCTTT	CASSSTGAGNTEAFF
TRBJ2-7	.	TRBV6-1	many	12	TGTGCCAGCCCTGACCCAACCTACGAGCAGTACTTC	CASPDPTYEQYF
TRBJ2-3	.	TRBV5-4	few	14	TGTGCCAGCAGCCCGGACAGGGTAGCGGGTACGCAGTATTTT	CASSPDRVAGTQYF
TRBJ2-2	.	TRBV29-1	few	11	TGCAGCGTTGTGGGGACCGGGGAGCTGTTTTTT	CSVVGTGELFF
TRBJ1-5	.	TRBV19	.	14	TGTGCCAGTAGTAGGCAAGCTGACGCTCAGCCCCAGCATTTT	CASSRQADAQPQHF
TRBJ1-3	.	TRBV3-1	.	16	TGTGCCAGCAGCCACCTCTGGGGTGACTCTGGAAACACCATATATTTT	CASSHLWGDSGNTIYF
TRBJ1-5	.	TRBV2	few	14	TGTGCCAGCAGGGGGACGGATGGTAATCAGCCCCAGCATTTT	CASRGTDGNQPQHF
TRBJ2-5	.	TRBV15	few	11	TGTGCCACCGGGCGCAGGGAGACCCAGTACTTC	CATGRRETQYF
TRBJ2-3	.	TRBV20-1	few	12	TGCAGTGCTAGAGGTTCGGGAGATACGCAGTATTTT	CSARGSGDTQYF
TRBJ2-3	.	TRBV4-1	few	15	TGCGCCAGCAGCCAAGAACTCACGGGGAAACCCACGCAGTATTTT	CASSQELTGKPTQYF
TRBJ2-1	TRBD2	TRBV9	few	16	TGTGCCAGCAGCGTAGCTCCACTAGCGGGGGGGATTGAGCAGTTCTTC	CASSVAPLAGGIEQFF
TRBJ2-5	.	TRBV7-3	few	13	TGTGCCAGCAGCCAAACCCAAAAAGAGACCCAGTACTTC	CASSQTQKETQYF
TRBJ2-7	.	TRBV3-1	.	14	TGTGCCAGCAGCCAAGGCAGGGTTACCTACGAGCAGTACTTC	CASSQGRVTYEQYF
TRBJ1-2	.	TRBV6-1	few	13	TGTGCCAGCAAGACGGACAGCAACTATGGCTACACCTTC	CASKTDSNYGYTF
TRBJ1-6	.	TRBV11-2	few	12	TGTGCCAGCAGCCAACAGGTTTCACCCCTCCACTTT	CASSQQVSPLHF
TRBJ1-4	TRBD1	TRBV27	.	14	TGTGCCAGCAGTCCGGACAGGGTCCCTGAAAAACTGTTTTTT	CASSPDRVPEKLFF
TRBJ2-7	.	TRBV5-1	.	15	TGCGCCAGCAGATTGACATCCGGGCCACGGGGCGAGCAGTACTTC	CASRLTSGPRGEQYF
TRBJ2-1	.	TRBV4-1	.	16	TGCGCCAGCAGCCAAGATGGTTGGAGGCGGGACAATGAGCAGTTCTTC	CASSQDGWRRDNEQFF
TRBJ1-3	.	TRBV30	few	12	TGTGCCTGGAGGAAGACAGGAAACACCATATATTTT	CAWRKTGNTIYF
TRBJ2-3	.	TRBV30	few	11	TGTGCCTGGTGGGCTGGGGATACGCAGTATTTT	CAWWAGDTQYF
TRBJ2-3	.	TRBV27	many	14	TGTGCCAGCAGTTTATCTTCTAGCACAGATACGCAGTATTTT	CASSLSSSTDTQYF
TRBJ1-2	.	TRBV7-2	.	13	TGTGCCAGCAGCCCTGACAGAAACTATGGCTACACCTTC	CASSPDRNYGYTF
TRBJ1-2	TRBD1	TRBV5-4	.	15	TGTGCCAGCAGCTCCGGACAGGTAGCTAACTATGGCTACACCTTC	CASSSGQVANYGYTF